This entry describes one TCR beta chain. Its specificity is not known. This sample was taken from a study of T cell responses to AZD1222 COVID-19 vaccine. Study-wide results and caveats: An increase in Spike-specific TCR breadth and depth was observed after two AZD1222 doses. Of spike-specific TCRs, nearly half reportedly target regions left unmutated in variants. Most donors were white British, females outnumbered males, and clonal diversity was possibly underestimated. Across the whole spike, CD4 TCRs peaked at regions 160-218 and 743-854.

Trimming stripped 11 bases from V and 3 bases from J, with 8 bases between. From germline, CDR1 is SNHLY and CDR2 FYNNEI. CDR3 length: 10 amino acids. The method was immunoSEQ multiplex PCR; TCRdb's version includes in-frame clones alone and lacks a portion of them. The sample yields approximately 110,000 clones, 70% to 90% seen once. The rearrangement uses TRBV2 and TRBJ2-7, with D tentatively TRBD1 (5 bases). The source is an adult in good health. This sample comprised peripheral blood, obtained on day 0 of AZD1222 vaccination. The CDR3 here is CAEDSYEQYV. The CDR3 DNA reads TGTGCCGAAGACAGCTACGAGCAGTACGTC.